Listed below are T cell receptor beta chains from one sample, sequenced in a study of tumor-infiltrating lymphocytes in primary liver carcinoma. MiXCR, run by TCRdb on the multiplex PCR reads, gives a single entry per CDR3 protein. The top ten clones hold about 12% of a sample with fewer than 110,000 distinct CDR3 sequences, around 71% of them seen once. What was sequenced was liver tumor tissue from sampling region 2. The receptors originated from a woman aged 60 to 75 with primary liver carcinoma and hepatitis B virus infection. Each CDR3 is given with its conserved first and last residue. D genes are given only for firm matches. A row's size may be missing; if present it is once, few, many or a size class.

TGTGCCAGCAGTTCTTACGGGACCCAGTACTTC,CASSSYGTQYF,many,TRBJ2-5,NA,TRBV28
TGTGCCAGCACCTCGGACAGTAGCTCCTACAATGAGCAGTTCTTC,CASTSDSSSYNEQFF,few,TRBJ2-1,NA,TRBV2
TGCAGTGCTAGAGGACTAGCGGGAGGCCGATACTACGAGCAGTACTTC,CSARGLAGGRYYEQYF,NA,TRBJ2-7,TRBD2,TRBV20-1
TGTGCCAGCCCAGGGACCAACTATGGCTACACCTTC,CASPGTNYGYTF,many,TRBJ1-2,NA,TRBV12-3/TRBV12-4
TGTGCCAGCAGTTTAGTCGGACAGGGGGCATATAGTAATGAAAAACTGTTTTTT,CASSLVGQGAYSNEKLFF,many,TRBJ1-4,TRBD1,TRBV12-3/TRBV12-4
TGTGCCAGCAGTGACCCCCGACAGGCGGGCCCTTACGAGCAGTGCTTC,CASSDPRQAGPYEQCF,NA,TRBJ2-7,NA,TRBV6-1
TGTGCCAGCAGTTTACGTAGCGGGAGAGGAGAGACCCAGTACTTC,CASSLRSGRGETQYF,many,TRBJ2-5,TRBD2,TRBV12-3/TRBV12-4
TGTGCCACCAGTGATCGACTAGCGGGAGTCCCAGATACGCATTATTTT,CATSDRLAGVPDTHYF,once,TRBJ2-3,TRBD2,TRBV24-1
TGCGCCAGCAGCCCCAGGACGGTGAGGTCCTACGAGCAGTACTTC,CASSPRTVRSYEQYF,NA,TRBJ2-7,NA,TRBV5-1
TGTGTCAGCACGGGTGTCGAGAGGACATATACGCAGTATTTT,CVSTGVERTYTQYF,NA,TRBJ2-3,NA,TRBV6-6
TGCGCCAGCAGCCCCAAGACAGTTAGCTACCAGCAGTACTTC,CASSPKTVSYQQYF,few,TRBJ2-7,NA,TRBV4-1
TGTGCCAGCAGACCGATCCTTGATACCGGGGGGCTGTCTTTT,CASRPILDTGGLSF,NA,TRBJ2-2,NA,TRBV11-1
TGTGCCAGCAGCTTAGGCGCCGGGGGACGGATCGATGTACAGTTCTTC,CASSLGAGGRIDVQFF,NA,TRBJ2-1,NA,TRBV11-3
TGTGTCATTGGACTAGCGGGAGGGCACAATGAACAGTTCTTC,CVIGLAGGHNEQFF,NA,TRBJ2-1,TRBD2,TRBV10-3
TGTGCCGGCAACTTAGGTCATGCCTCGGAGGGAAACACCATATATTTT,CAGNLGHASEGNTIYF,NA,TRBJ1-3,NA,TRBV11-2
TGCGCCTACAGAGGGTCCCAAGAGAGCCAGTACTTC,CAYRGSQESQYF,NA,TRBJ2-5,NA,TRBV29-1
TGTGCCAGCAGTCCCGGGACAGGGAGCAATCAGCCCCAGCATTTT,CASSPGTGSNQPQHF,NA,TRBJ1-5,TRBD1,TRBV28
TGCGCCAGCAGTGTCGGGAGTGCATATACGCAGTATTTT,CASSVGSAYTQYF,NA,TRBJ2-3,NA,TRBV10-1
TGTGCCACTACGACAGGGAGGTACAGTGAAGCTTTGTTT,CATTTGRYSEALF,NA,TRBJ1-1,NA,TRBV21-1
TGTGCCAGCAGTTTTTCATTGGCTAGCGGAAATGAGCAGTTCTTC,CASSFSLASGNEQFF,once,TRBJ2-1,TRBD2,TRBV27
TGCAGTGCTAAGAACGGGATCGACAGCTACAATGAGCAGTTCTTC,CSAKNGIDSYNEQFF,NA,TRBJ2-1,NA,TRBV20-1
TGTGCCAGCAGTGACTTCGGGACGCCGGGGGGCTGCTATGGCTACACCTTC,CASSDFGTPGGCYGYTF,NA,TRBJ1-2,NA,TRBV6-4
TGTGCCAGCAGTTCGACGGACTGGACCTACGAGCAGTACTTC,CASSSTDWTYEQYF,many,TRBJ2-7,NA,TRBV6-5
TGTGCCAGCAGTGAAAGTCGTGAAGCTTTCTTT,CASSESREAFF,NA,TRBJ1-1,NA,TRBV25-1